Listed below are T cell receptor beta chains from one sample, sequenced in a study of tumor-infiltrating lymphocytes in primary liver carcinoma. TCRdb reanalysed the multiplex PCR reads using MiXCR and keeps one entry per CDR3 protein. The table records 200,000 or so distinct CDR3 sequences, around three fifths of them present only once. Sequencing was performed on peripheral blood. These TCRs come from an older woman with primary liver carcinoma and hepatitis B virus infection. Both conserved end residues are part of each CDR3. D genes are given only for firm matches. Not every row has a clone size; where given, it reads once, few, many or a size class.

>TRBV28|TRBD2|many|TRBJ2-1
CASTNVPLLAGKSYNEQFF
TGTGCCAGCACCAACGTACCCCTCCTAGCGGGTAAATCCTACAATGAGCAGTTCTTC
>TRBV11-3|-|many|TRBJ2-1
CASSFGLTYNEQFF
TGTGCCAGCAGCTTTGGCCTTACCTACAATGAGCAGTTCTTC
>TRBV5-6|-|few|TRBJ2-2
CASSLVASAHTNTGELFF
TGTGCCAGCAGCTTGGTAGCTAGCGCCCATACGAACACCGGGGAGCTGTTTTTT
>TRBV13|-|few|TRBJ1-5
CASSPWNRANQPQHF
TGTGCCAGCAGCCCCTGGAACAGGGCAAATCAGCCCCAGCATTTT
>TRBV29-1|TRBD1|-|TRBJ1-5
CSIAEQGADQPQHF
TGCAGCATTGCAGAACAGGGGGCAGATCAGCCCCAGCATTTT
>TRBV28|-|few|TRBJ2-1
CASKRQGTYNEQFF
TGTGCCAGCAAGAGGCAGGGAACCTACAATGAGCAGTTCTTC
>TRBV5-1|-|few|TRBJ2-7
CASSLTAGGSSYEQYF
TGCGCCAGCAGCTTGACAGCTGGAGGGAGCTCCTACGAGCAGTACTTC
>TRBV28|TRBD1|few|TRBJ2-5
CASSPATGLGQETQYF
TGTGCCAGCAGTCCCGCGACAGGGCTGGGCCAAGAGACCCAGTACTTC
>TRBV7-9|-|-|TRBJ2-7
CASSLSVTGSYEQYF
TGTGCCAGCAGCTTATCCGTGACTGGGTCCTACGAGCAGTACTTC
>TRBV11-2|TRBD2|-|TRBJ2-1
CASSWTRGDEQFF
TGTGCCAGCAGCTGGACTAGAGGTGATGAGCAGTTCTTC
>TRBV11-2|TRBD1|-|TRBJ1-1
CASSWGTGQNTEAFF
TGTGCCAGCAGTTGGGGGACAGGGCAGAACACTGAAGCTTTCTTC
>TRBV11-3|-|-|TRBJ1-1
CASSFPDSWDTEVFF
TGTGCCAGCAGCTTCCCCGACAGTTGGGACACTGAAGTTTTCTTT
>TRBV7-9|-|-|TRBJ2-4
CASSLVGSGGNIQYF
TGTGCCAGCAGCTTAGTGGGGAGTGGGGGGAACATTCAGTACTTC
>TRBV18|-|few|TRBJ2-1
CASSPPSGSRNEQFF
TGTGCCAGCTCACCACCTAGCGGAAGCCGCAATGAGCAGTTCTTC
>TRBV11-2|-|-|TRBJ2-3
CASNIATVSTDTQYF
TGTGCCAGCAACATAGCTACAGTTAGCACAGATACGCAGTATTTT
>TRBV12-3/TRBV12-4|-|-|TRBJ2-2
CAITRLGGGLGGELFF
TGTGCCATCACCCGACTAGGGGGAGGGCTCGGCGGGGAGCTGTTTTTT